These 27 T cell receptor beta chains share one sample of origin, sequenced in a study of blood T cells in healthy people across ages. Next came a second PCR, run for roughly 6 to 11 cycles, which used a sample-barcoded 5' primer along with a J-beta primer mix. MiXCR, applied by TCRdb to the 5' RACE reads, yields one record per CDR3 protein. The table includes roughly 2 million distinct CDR3 sequences, 49% detected once. Sample: blood. The receptors were gathered from a woman in her thirties or forties in good health.

The CDR3 loop is CASSPRQGGAYEQYF. DNA for the CDR3: TGTGCCAGCAGTCCTCGACAGGGGGGAGCCTACGAGCAGTACTTC. The V and J genes are TRBV28 and TRBJ2-4; 9 positions match TRBD1. The assigned J gene may be wrong: the sequence end matches TRBJ2-7 better. Germline-derived CDR1 and CDR2 are MDHEN and SYDVKM. The CDR3 length is 15 residues.

This clonotype was recorded a few times. The V and J genes are TRBV5-1 and TRBJ2-5; unclear D gene. Trimming pared 4 bases from V and 5 bases from J, leaving 12 bases between. The CDR3 contains 13 residues. Germline V gene sequence: CDR1 SGHRS, CDR2 YFSETQ. The CDR3 loop is CASSMVHAETQYF. CDR3 sequence (DNA): TGCGCCAGCAGCATGGTTCATGCGGAGACCCAGTACTTC.

The chain links TRBV6-1 to TRBJ1-1; the match to TRBD1 covers 7 bases. This CDR3 is built from 15 residues. Germline V gives CDR1 MNHNS, CDR2 SASEGT. Trimming took 6 bases from V and 1 from J; bases not matched to a gene: 8. The CDR3 protein is CASRELRDRNTEAFF. CDR3 nucleotide sequence: TGTGCCAGCAGGGAGTTAAGGGACAGGAACACTGAAGCTTTCTTT.

The chain employs TRBV6-2 or TRBV6-3 and TRBJ1-5; possibly TRBD1 for D (5 bases). The germline V gene encodes CDR1 MNHEY and CDR2 SVGEGT. This CDR3 has 14 residues. The V end was cut by 11 bases, the J end by 4 bases, with 18 bases between. CDR3 DNA: TGTGCCTGCCAAACTGACAGTTGGAATCAGCCCCAGCATTTT. Translation: CACQTDSWNQPQHF.

This clonotype was detected only a few times. The chain is built from TRBV20-1 and TRBJ2-5; no definite D call. The germline V gene encodes CDR1 DFQATT and CDR2 SNEGSKA (reference sequence). CDR3 length: 14 amino acids. Trimming took off 6 bases at V and 2 bases at J, with 16 bases between the two ends. The CDR3 nucleotides read TGCAGTGCCGAGAGAGAGGCAGGACAAGAGACCCAGTACTTC. Amino acids: CSAEREAGQETQYF.

This clonotype was seen more than once but under ten times. The chain is built from TRBV29-1 and TRBJ2-7; TRBD1 agrees at 9 bases. The CDR3 has 12 residues. Germline V lookup: CDR1 SQVTM, CDR2 ANQGSEA. J was trimmed by 6 bases and V by 6 bases; bases with no gene match: 6. The CDR3 loop is CSVLDRGGEQYF. The CDR3 bases are TGCAGCGTGCTGGACAGGGGAGGCGAGCAGTACTTC.

The J gene is TRBJ2-5, the V gene TRBV4-1; the match to TRBD1 covers 7 bases. This CDR3 spans 16 amino acids. The germline gives CDR1 MGHRA, CDR2 YSYEKL. V lost 7 bases and J lost 0; bases outside the gene matches: 11. The CDR3 here is CASIPPGQTNQETQYF. DNA for the CDR3: TGCGCCAGCATCCCACCGGGACAGACAAACCAAGAGACCCAGTACTTC.

The gene calls are TRBV5-1 and TRBJ2-5; D not certain. The germline CDR1 and CDR2 sequences are SGHRS and YFSETQ. The length of the CDR3 is 15 residues. V was trimmed by 4 bases and J by 11 bases, leaving 24 bases between them. CDR3 DNA sequence: TGCGCCAGCAGCGGTCAGGCGCGATCTCACAATGAGCAGTACTTC. Translation: CASSGQARSHNEQYF.

This clonotype appeared a few times. The V call is TRBV7-2, the J call TRBJ2-3; 8 nucleotides match TRBD2. Looked up from germline, CDR1 is SGHTA and CDR2 is FQGNSA. V trimming: 1 base; J trimming: 1 base; junction bases outside the gene matches: 7. This CDR3 comprises 17 residues. The CDR3 here is CASSLVPSGGGTDTQYF. The CDR3 bases are TGTGCCAGCAGCTTAGTCCCCAGCGGGGGAGGCACAGATACGCAGTATTTT.

The V and J genes are TRBV28 and TRBJ1-2, with D hard to call. Germline V gives CDR1 MDHEN, CDR2 SYDVKM. The CDR3 totals 17 residues. V was pared by 3 bases and J by 0 bases, with 17 bases between. CDR3 sequence: CASSFPRLRRSNYGYTF. CDR3 in DNA: TGTGCCAGCAGTTTTCCGCGACTCCGACGTTCTAACTATGGCTACACCTTC.

The gene calls are TRBV28 and TRBJ1-1; the match to TRBD1 covers 9 bases. Germline V gives CDR1 MDHEN, CDR2 SYDVKM. This CDR3 spans 12 amino acids. V shed 6 bases and J 10 bases; nucleotides not matched to a gene: 6. The CDR3 sequence: CASRLGQGIAFF. In nucleotides, the CDR3 is TGTGCCAGCAGACTGGGACAGGGTATAGCTTTCTTT.

This chain joins TRBV21-1 and TRBJ1-5. TRBV21-1 is designated a pseudogene. The CDR3 runs to 15 residues. The CDR3 spells CASSKDGERSGPQHF. The CDR3, as DNA: TGTGCCAGCAGCAAAGACGGGGAACGGTCCGGGCCCCAGCATTTT.

The rearrangement uses TRBV6-2 or TRBV6-3 and TRBJ2-5; D tentatively reads TRBD1 or TRBD2 (6 bases each). This CDR3 contains 17 residues. Germline CDR1 and CDR2: MNHEY and SVGEGT. With 2 bases removed from V and 1 base from J, the gap between germline ends came to 17 bases. The CDR3 DNA is TGTGCCAGCAGTTACGGGGGGCGGGGACCCTTCCAAGAGACCCAGTACTTC. Protein sequence: CASSYGGRGPFQETQYF.

The chain couples TRBV4-3 to TRBJ2-1, with 9 bases that match TRBD2. With the DNA end fitting TRBJ2-7 better, the J assignment may be wrong. The CDR3 consists of 16 residues. The germline CDR1 and CDR2 sequences are LGHNA and YSLEER. The CDR3 nucleotides are TGCGCCAGCAGCCAAGTCTGGCGGGGGGGCCAAAGTGAGCAGTACTTC. Translation: CASSQVWRGGQSEQYF.

V usage is TRBV27 and J usage is TRBJ1-1; D ambiguous. V was shortened by 2 bases and J by 1 base, with 11 bases between the two germline ends. Germline CDR1 is MNHEY and CDR2 is SMNVEV (reference sequence). This CDR3 is built from 15 residues. CDR3 in amino acids: CASSLGRWGNTEAFF. The CDR3 bases are TGTGCCAGCAGTTTAGGGCGATGGGGGAACACTGAAGCTTTCTTT.

The CDR3 sequence is CASSLAGGEYTDTQYF. The CDR3 DNA follows: TGCGCCAGCAGCTTGGCGGGTGGGGAGTACACAGATACGCAGTATTTT. The chain employs TRBV5-1 and TRBJ2-3, with a possible D match to TRBD2 (5 bases). Trimming took 0 bases from V and 2 from J, leaving 13 bases between them. The length of the CDR3 is 16 residues. Germline CDR1 is SGHRS and CDR2 is YFSETQ. Looking up the rest from reference TRBV5-1 and TRBJ2-3 gives the full variable domain: KAGVTQTPRYLIKTRGQQVTLSCSPISGHRSVSWYQQTPGQGLQFLFEYFSETQRNKGNFPGRFSGRQFSNSRSEMNVSTLELGDSALYLCASSLAGGEYTDTQYFGPGTRLTVL.

This clonotype was observed a few times. The chain recombines TRBV6-5 with TRBJ2-6, with 10 bases aligning to TRBD1. Germline V gene lookup returns CDR1 MNHEY and CDR2 SVGAGI. The CDR3 is 17 residues long. The V and J ends lost 2 bases and 2 bases, in that order; junction bases with no gene match: 3. The DNA of the CDR3 is TGTGCCAGCAGTTACCGGGACAGGGGAGCTGGGGCCAACGTCCTGACTTTC. Encoded protein: CASSYRDRGAGANVLTF.

This clonotype was seen a handful of times. This chain uses TRBV7-2 with TRBJ2-7, with D maybe TRBD2 (5 bases). The germline gives CDR1 SGHTA, CDR2 FQGNSA. The CDR3 is 13 amino acids. The V gene lost 5 bases and the J gene lost 3 bases, with 11 bases spanning the gap. DNA for the CDR3: TGTGCCAGCAGCCCCACTGCGGGCTACGAGCAGTACTTC. Translating gives CASSPTAGYEQYF.

This clonotype was counted only a few times. This rearrangement joins TRBV7-9 to TRBJ1-2; 7 nucleotides match TRBD1. V was pared by 4 bases and J by 2 bases, with 10 bases of the junction left unmatched. Germline lookup yields CDR1 SEHNR and CDR2 FQNEAQ (reference sequence). This CDR3 is 16 amino acids long. The CDR3 is CASSSIRQGRNYGYTF. CDR3 nucleotide sequence: TGTGCCAGCAGCTCGATACGACAGGGAAGGAACTATGGCTACACCTTC.

This chain joins TRBV20-1 and TRBJ2-3; possible D gene TRBD2, 5 bases. Germline CDR1 is DFQATT and CDR2 is SNEGSKA (reference sequence). This CDR3 contains 15 residues. V gave up 4 bases and J gave up 7 bases, with 21 bases separating them. CDR3 sequence: CSAKPAVSSYYTQYF. The CDR3 nucleotides are TGCAGTGCTAAGCCGGCGGTGTCTAGCTATTATACGCAGTATTTT.

The chain uses TRBV7-2 and TRBJ2-1, with 8 nucleotides matching TRBD2. The germline CDR1 and CDR2 sequences are SGHTA and FQGNSA. The CDR3 loop spans 17 amino acids. V dropped 4 bases and J dropped 8; count of bases not matched to a gene: 16. CDR3 DNA sequence: TGTGCCAGCAGCTCAAGCTGGGGACGGGGGGGCCATGATGAGCAGTTCTTC. Its protein is CASSSSWGRGGHDEQFF. The full variable domain, completed using reference TRBV7-2 and TRBJ2-1, is GAGVSQSPSNKVTEKGKDVELRCDPISGHTALYWYRQSLGQGLEFLIYFQGNSAPDKSGLPSDRFSAERTGGSVSTLTIQRTQQEDSAVYLCASSSSWGRGGHDEQFFGPGTRLTVL.

The V gene is TRBV7-9, the J gene TRBJ1-2, with 7 bases lining up with TRBD1. The V and J ends lost 2 bases and 4 bases, in that order; junction bases with no gene match: 13. The CDR3 is made up of 17 amino acids. Germline V gene sequence: CDR1 SEHNR, CDR2 FQNEAQ (reference sequence). CDR3 residues: CASSLSGTAPISYGYTF. CDR3 bases: TGTGCCAGCAGCTTATCGGGGACAGCTCCAATTTCCTATGGCTACACCTTC. Supplemented by reference TRBV7-9 and TRBJ1-2, the full variable domain reads DTGVSQNPRHKITKRGQNVTFRCDPISEHNRLYWYRQTLGQGPEFLTYFQNEAQLEKSRLLSDRFSAERPKGSFSTLEIQRTEQGDSAMYLCASSLSGTAPISYGYTFGSGTRLTVV.

V and J are TRBV7-8 and TRBJ2-5; maybe TRBD1 (5 bases). There are 14 residues in the CDR3. Trimming took 5 bases from V and 5 from J, leaving 15 bases between them. Germline V gene data show CDR1 as SGHVS and CDR2 as FQNEAQ. The CDR3 loop reads CASSATGARETQYF. CDR3 coding DNA: TGTGCCAGCAGCGCCACTGGGGCGAGGGAGACCCAGTACTTC.

This clonotype appeared a few times. This sequence joins TRBV7-2 and TRBJ2-7, with TRBD2 matching over 8 bases. This CDR3 is 16 amino acids long. V lost 2 bases to trimming and J lost 7 bases; unmatched junction nucleotides: 13. In germline, CDR1 is SGHTA, CDR2 FQGNSA. The CDR3 coding sequence is TGTGCCAGCAGCTTAAATCCGACGGGGGGGCGGTATGAGCAGTACTTC. This codes for CASSLNPTGGRYEQYF.

The chain has TRBV29-1 and TRBJ1-1; D is unclear. V was shortened by 5 bases and J by 7 bases, with 17 bases between the two germline ends. This CDR3 comprises 13 residues. From germline, CDR1 is SQVTM and CDR2 ANQGSEA. This chain's CDR3 is CSVSEVREGEAFF. The CDR3 DNA sequence: TGCAGCGTTTCAGAGGTACGAGAGGGTGAAGCTTTCTTT.

In its sample, this clonotype was seen a few times. The chain has TRBV20-1 and TRBJ1-2, with 9 nucleotides matching TRBD1. This CDR3 is built from 16 residues. V trimming: 3 bases; J trimming: 2 bases; junction bases outside the gene matches: 10. CDR1 DFQATT and CDR2 SNEGSKA come from the germline V gene (reference sequence). The CDR3 region is CSARDPDRGGNYGYTF. CDR3 in DNA: TGCAGTGCTAGGGACCCGGACAGGGGAGGAAACTATGGCTACACCTTC.

The CDR3 region is CASSLNLSNQFF. The CDR3 bases are TGTGCCAGCAGTTTAAATTTGAGCAATCAGTTCTTC. V usage is TRBV12-3 or TRBV12-4 and J usage is TRBJ2-1; D not resolved. This CDR3 has 12 amino acids. V was pared by 2 bases and J by 13 bases, with 12 bases between.